This record concerns one TCR beta chain sequence. The sample comes from a study of T cells in Graves' hyperthyroidism and ophthalmopathy. The CDR3 is 14 residues long. Trimming stripped 6 bases from V and 4 bases from J, with 15 bases between. Germline CDR1 is SGHDN and CDR2 is FVKESK. Regions amplified from RNA transcripts were the TCR beta CDR3 regions. The TCR CDR3 was amplified in a first-round RT-PCR using the HTBI primer set. MiXCR, applied by TCRdb to the multiplex PCR reads, yields one record per CDR3 protein. The sample contains under 350,000 distinct CDR3 sequences, about 18% of which appear only once.

The sample comprised blood. The V and J genes are TRBV14 and TRBJ1-1, with D hard to call. The sequence came from a woman between 50 and 59 years old with Graves' hyperthyroidism. CDR3: CASRKRGEGTEAFF. In DNA, the CDR3 is TGTGCCAGCAGAAAGCGCGGGGAGGGCACTGAAGCTTTCTTT.